Below, 18 T cell receptor beta chains from the same sample are listed, as sequenced in a study of immune evolution from preneoplasia to lung adenocarcinoma. The data were produced by immunoSEQ multiplex PCR, yet TCRdb's version contains in-frame clones alone and is incomplete. The table records about 9,000 clones, around 80% of them present only once. Input material: FFPE lung adenocarcinoma in situ tissue. These receptor sequences come from a person aged 55-79 years with lung adenocarcinoma.

J is TRBJ1-1 and V is TRBV5-6; 10 bases fit TRBD1. Germline V CDR1 and CDR2: SGHDT, YYEEEE. The CDR3 length is 14 residues. The trim removed 4 bases at V and 4 bases at J, leaving 4 bases unmatched. The CDR3, as DNA: TGTGCCAGCAGCCAGGGACAGGGGACCACTGAAGCTTTCTTT. Amino acid sequence: CASSQGQGTTEAFF.

The J gene is TRBJ2-1, the V gene TRBV6-6; the D gene is possibly TRBD2 (7 bases). V gave up 7 bases and J gave up 6 bases, with 19 bases separating them. The CDR3 consists of 15 residues. Looked up from germline, CDR1 is MNHNY and CDR2 is SVGAGI (reference sequence). This CDR3 is CASNWRGQTLNEQFF. CDR3 nucleotides: TGTGCCAGCAATTGGCGGGGGCAAACCCTCAATGAGCAGTTCTTC.

The rearrangement uses TRBV6-5 and TRBJ1-2; 7 positions agree with TRBD1. The CDR3 runs 14 residues. V lost 6 bases and J lost 4; bases outside the gene matches: 8. Germline CDR1 reads MNHEY; CDR2 reads SVGAGI. CDR3 in DNA: TGTGCCAGCAGACGTCCAGGGGGATTCTATGGCTACACCTTC. It codes for CASRRPGGFYGYTF.

J is TRBJ2-3 and V is TRBV19, with 14 bases aligning to TRBD2. Germline V CDR1 and CDR2: LNHDA, SQIVND (reference sequence). V lost 3 bases to trimming and J lost 4 bases; unmatched junction nucleotides: 0. The length of the CDR3 is 15 residues. The CDR3: CASSMGLAGADTQYF. DNA for the CDR3: TGTGCCAGTAGTATGGGACTAGCGGGGGCAGATACGCAGTATTTT. Supplemented by reference TRBV19 and TRBJ2-3, the full variable domain reads DGGITQSPKYLFRKEGQNVTLSCEQNLNHDAMYWYRQDPGQGLRLIYYSQIVNDFQKGDIAEGYSVSREKKESFPLTVTSAQKNPTAFYLCASSMGLAGADTQYFGPGTRLTVL.

The chain joins TRBV5-6 to TRBJ2-5, with D tentatively TRBD2 (6 bases). V lost 5 bases and J 1 base, leaving 12 bases between the germline ends. The CDR3 runs to 14 residues. Looked up from germline, CDR1 is SGHDT and CDR2 is YYEEEE. As DNA, the CDR3 is TGTGCCAGCAGTCGGGGGACTCTCCAAGAGACCCAGTACTTC. It translates to CASSRGTLQETQYF. The whole variable domain, filled in from reference TRBV5-6 and TRBJ2-5, reads DAGVTQSPTHLIKTRGQQVTLRCSPKSGHDTVSWYQQALGQGPQFIFQYYEEEERQRGNFPDRFSGHQFPNYSSELNVNALLLGDSALYLCASSRGTLQETQYFGPGTRLLVL.

This clone occurred a few times. The V call is TRBV15, the J call TRBJ1-4; no firm D call. CDR1 and CDR2 (germline): LNHNV, YYDKDF (reference sequence). Trimming shortened V by 0 bases and J by 2 bases, and 13 bases separated the two germline ends. The CDR3 totals 17 residues. The CDR3 DNA follows: TGTGCCACCAGCAGAGATATCTTAAGCCAGACTAATGAAAAACTGTTTTTT. Residues: CATSRDILSQTNEKLFF.

The V gene is TRBV19, the J gene TRBJ2-2; no clear D gene. This CDR3 has 14 amino acids. Germline V gives CDR1 LNHDA, CDR2 SQIVND (reference sequence). With 3 bases removed from V and 3 bases from J, the gap between germline ends came to 8 bases. The CDR3 DNA reads as TGTGCCAGTAGTATCGATCAGTACACCGGGGAGCTGTTTTTT. Residues: CASSIDQYTGELFF.

CDR3 sequence: CASSFRMTYEQYF. The CDR3 DNA is TGTGCCAGCAGCTTTCGAATGACCTACGAGCAGTACTTC. The chain recombines TRBV7-2 with TRBJ2-7; D not resolved. The ends were cut back, 3 bases at V and 2 bases at J, with 8 bases in the middle. The CDR3 is made up of 13 amino acids. The germline V gene encodes CDR1 SGHTA and CDR2 FQGNSA.

The chain links TRBV7-9 to TRBJ2-7; D is unclear. Trimming took off 4 bases at V and 2 bases at J, with 12 bases between the two ends. Germline V gives CDR1 SEHNR, CDR2 FQNEAQ (reference sequence). The length of the CDR3 is 14 residues. CDR3 sequence: CASSYSPPPYEQYF. CDR3 bases: TGTGCCAGCAGCTACTCGCCGCCCCCCTACGAGCAGTACTTC.

V gene TRBV19 combines with J gene TRBJ1-2; D unclear. In germline, CDR1 is LNHDA, CDR2 SQIVND (reference sequence). V lost 2 bases, J lost 4 bases, and 8 bases lay in between. The CDR3 covers 13 residues. CDR3 sequence reads: CASSILRAYGYTF. Here the CDR3 DNA reads TGTGCCAGTAGTATATTACGGGCCTATGGCTACACCTTC.

The CDR3 DNA is TGCAGTGCTATGGTCAACTACGAGCAGTACTTC. Its translation is CSAMVNYEQYF. The J gene is TRBJ2-7, the V gene TRBV20-1; no clear D gene. In germline, CDR1 is DFQATT, CDR2 SNEGSKA (reference sequence). The CDR3 runs 11 residues. Between the trimmed V and J ends, which lost 4 bases and 3 bases, there was a span of 7 bases.

This chain connects TRBV5-6 to TRBJ1-2; no reliable D call. The CDR3 consists of 12 residues. The V gene's germline CDR1 is SGHDT and CDR2 YYEEEE. V lost 0 bases to trimming and J lost 5 bases, with 5 bases between them. CDR3 in DNA: TGTGCCAGCAGCTTGGGAGATTATGGCTACACCTTC. Translation: CASSLGDYGYTF.

This chain connects TRBV7-9 to TRBJ1-1, with 7 bases identical to TRBD1. The CDR3 covers 13 residues. The J segment lost 8 bases and the V segment lost 1 base, leaving 4 bases of the junction unmatched. Germline V gives CDR1 SEHNR, CDR2 FQNEAQ (reference sequence). The chain's CDR3 is CASSLETGYEAFF. Written as DNA, the CDR3 is TGTGCCAGCAGCTTAGAGACAGGGTACGAAGCTTTCTTT.

The rearrangement links TRBV19 to TRBJ2-7, with D hard to call. The CDR3 runs to 15 residues. Germline values: CDR1 LNHDA, CDR2 SQIVND (reference sequence). The ends were cut back, 7 bases at V and 0 bases at J, with 16 bases in the middle. The CDR3 nucleotides are TGTGCCAGTACGCCCCGTCCCGACTCCTCCTACGAGCAGTACTTC. It yields the protein CASTPRPDSSYEQYF.

The chain is built from TRBV14 and TRBJ1-4, with TRBD1 matching over 7 bases. Per germline, CDR1 SGHDN and CDR2 FVKESK. This CDR3 region has 12 residues. V gave up 4 bases and J gave up 13 bases; unmatched junction bases: 6. CDR3 amino acids: CASSPGTVSLFF. The CDR3 DNA reads TGTGCCAGCAGCCCAGGGACAGTTTCACTGTTTTTT.

The chain couples TRBV5-4 to TRBJ1-4, with 10 bases matching TRBD1. The CDR3 extends over 15 amino acids. Per the germline V gene, CDR1 is SGHNT and CDR2 is YYREEE (reference sequence). After removal of 6 bases from V and 5 bases from J, the junction contained 7 bases not matched to a gene. In nucleotides, the CDR3 is TGTGCCAGCAAAGGAGAGGGACAGGGGAATGAAAAACTGTTTTTT. The encoded protein is CASKGEGQGNEKLFF.

This rearrangement joins TRBV5-4 to TRBJ2-5; D call uncertain. The germline V gene encodes CDR1 SGHNT and CDR2 YYREEE (reference sequence). This CDR3 region has 15 residues. The germline V and J ends were trimmed by 1 base and 3 bases, with 13 bases remaining between them. The CDR3 loop is CASSLLWGMKETQYF. CDR3 DNA sequence: TGTGCCAGCAGCTTGCTCTGGGGAATGAAAGAGACCCAGTACTTC.

The chain combines TRBV5-1 with TRBJ1-3; D gene uncertain. CDR3 length: 15 amino acids. Trimming removed 0 bases from V and 1 base from J, with 8 bases in between. The germline V gene encodes CDR1 SGHRS and CDR2 YFSETQ. The chain's CDR3 is CASSLAFQSGNTIYF. The CDR3 nucleotides are TGCGCCAGCAGCTTGGCGTTCCAGTCTGGAAACACCATATATTTT. The full variable domain, its missing parts supplied by reference TRBV5-1 and TRBJ1-3, is KAGVTQTPRYLIKTRGQQVTLSCSPISGHRSVSWYQQTPGQGLQFLFEYFSETQRNKGNFPGRFSGRQFSNSRSEMNVSTLELGDSALYLCASSLAFQSGNTIYFGEGSWLTVV.